This TCR beta chain emerged from a study of blood T cells in healthy people across ages. The study's findings and limits: Naive and antigen-experienced cells could not be conclusively compared, given unsorted PBMCs.

Worth noting for this clonotype: Its antigen remains unidentified.

This CDR3 contains 15 residues. The germline V gene encodes CDR1 KGHSH and CDR2 LQKENI. V shed 0 bases and J shed 3 bases, with 8 bases lying between them. Primers used in a second PCR of about 6 to 11 cycles were a sample-barcoded 5' primer and a J-beta primer mix. TCRdb called the 5' RACE reads again in MiXCR, with one record for every CDR3 protein. This sample yields around 1.5 million distinct CDR3 sequences, of which approximately 42% are seen a single time; 7.9% belongs to the top ten. Extractions gave at least 5.5 micrograms of total RNA per sample. The sample was blood. The rearrangement links TRBV18 to TRBJ1-4; D is perhaps TRBD1 (5 bases). The clonotype was recovered from a woman under 30 in good health. CDR3 sequence reads: CASSPPETANEKLFF. As DNA, the CDR3 is TGTGCCAGCTCACCACCGGAGACAGCTAATGAAAAACTGTTTTTT.